Below, 30 T cell receptor beta chains from the same sample are listed, as sequenced in a study of metastatic and nonmetastatic thyroid tumors (dated by TCRdb to between 2020 and 2021). Before undergoing thyroid surgery, none of the patients had been given any kind of treatment. The library was made by PCR. Instrument on record: Illumina HiSeq 4000. The public reads were run again by TCRdb, first through fastp at Q25 and then through MiXCR, and only productive beta chains were kept. Across this sample there are tens of thousands of clones, with 15% to 20% seen only once. In total, the top ten clones hold around 3.9% of the sample. The specimen was blood. These receptors were collected from a female donor with papillary thyroid cancer or a benign thyroid nodule (not recorded which). Some clones in this sample may be carry-over from other donors' samples.

At least ten counts were recorded for this clone. A junction boundary mismatches the germline segment, possibly from a read error. This sample also contains other DNA sequences that code for the same CDR3. This rearrangement joins TRBV20-1 to TRBJ2-5; D possibly corresponds to TRBD2 (6 bases). The CDR3 has 13 amino acids. Germline V gene sequence: CDR1 DFQATT, CDR2 SNEGSKA (reference sequence). CDR3 amino acids: CSATEGGRRTQYF. The CDR3 DNA is TGCAGTGCTACCGAAGGAGGGCGTCGGACCCAATACTTC.

This clone was seen at least ten times. The rearrangement joins TRBV9 to TRBJ1-2; weak D call: TRBD1 (5 bases). Trimming shortened V by 3 bases and J by 3 bases, and 15 bases separated the two germline ends. The V gene's germline CDR1 is SGDLS and CDR2 YYNGEE. This CDR3 has 15 residues. This CDR3 is CASSAGDGGYYGYTF. CDR3 sequence (DNA): TGTGCCAGCAGCGCCGGGGATGGGGGGTACTATGGCTACACCTTC.

This clone was observed at least ten times. The rearrangement joins TRBV6-5 to TRBJ2-1; tentatively, D is TRBD1 or TRBD2 (5 bases each). Germline V CDR1 and CDR2: MNHEY, SVGAGI. The CDR3 totals 15 residues. V lost 2 bases and J lost 2, with 10 bases in between. CDR3 residues: CASSYRQGPYNEQFF. In DNA, the CDR3 is TGTGCCAGCAGTTACCGGCAGGGACCCTACAATGAGCAGTTCTTC.

This clone was recorded many times. The J gene is TRBJ1-6, the V gene TRBV12-3 or TRBV12-4; D uncertain. The V end lost 2 bases, the J end lost 9 bases, and 17 bases lay between the germline ends. The CDR3 covers 16 residues. CDR3 sequence: CASSLIGGVGSSPLHF. Here the CDR3 DNA reads TGTGCCAGCAGTTTAATCGGAGGCGTTGGAAGTTCACCCCTCCACTTT.

This clone has ten or more counts. The rearrangement joins TRBV6-2 or TRBV6-3 to TRBJ2-7; no clear D gene. CDR1 MNHEY and CDR2 SVGEGT come from the germline V gene. Trimming took 0 bases from V and 6 from J, leaving 24 bases between them. The CDR3 contains 18 residues. The CDR3 sequence: CASSYSMDKGSQNGEQYF. DNA of the CDR3: TGTGCCAGCAGTTACTCGATGGATAAGGGCTCCCAGAACGGCGAGCAGTACTTC.

This clone has a count of ten or more. The rearrangement links TRBV20-1 to TRBJ1-2, with 7 bases fitting TRBD1. V was pared by 6 bases and J by 8 bases, with 9 bases of the junction left unmatched. The CDR3 is made up of 12 amino acids. The germline V gene has CDR1 DFQATT and CDR2 SNEGSKA (reference sequence). In DNA, the CDR3 is TGCAGTGCCCAGCCCGACAGGGACGGCTACACCTTC. It is translated as CSAQPDRDGYTF.

In its sample, this clone was seen many times. The chain combines TRBV20-1 with TRBJ2-7; D is perhaps TRBD1 (6 bases). V was clipped by 6 bases and J by 0 bases, with 12 bases between them. CDR3 length equals 13 residues. Looked up from germline, CDR1 is DFQATT and CDR2 is SNEGSKA (reference sequence). For the CDR3, the DNA is TGCAGTGCGGACAGAGGGGGCTCCTACGAGCAGTACTTC. This codes for CSADRGGSYEQYF.

V gene TRBV6-4 combines with J gene TRBJ1-3; D remains unclear. Germline assignment: CDR1 MRHNA and CDR2 SNTAGT. The CDR3 is 13 amino acids. Trimming left V 10 bases short and J 4 bases short, with 14 bases between. The CDR3 reads CATNDRLGNTIYF. The CDR3 DNA follows: TGTGCCACCAATGACCGATTGGGAAACACCATATATTTT.

This clone appeared a few times. The chain links TRBV10-1 to TRBJ2-1; perhaps TRBD2 as D (5 bases). Germline assignment: CDR1 WNHNN and CDR2 SYGVQD (reference sequence). Between the trimmed V and J ends, which lost 6 bases and 7 bases, there was a span of 10 bases. CDR3 size: 12 residues. CDR3 loop: CASSYEGNEQFF. In nucleotides, the CDR3 is TGCGCCAGCAGCTATGAGGGAAATGAGCAGTTCTTC.

The chain has TRBV24-1 and TRBJ1-5, with TRBD1 matching 7 bases. CDR1 KGHDR and CDR2 SFDVKD come from the germline V gene. CDR3 size: 15 residues. The V and J ends lost 4 bases and 2 bases, in that order; junction bases with no gene match: 4. CDR3 DNA: TGTGCCACCAGTGACCACAGGGGTGGCAATCAGCCCCAGCATTTT. The encoded protein is CATSDHRGGNQPQHF.

This clone was counted at least ten times. The V call is TRBV6-1, the J call TRBJ1-4; the D gene is possibly TRBD1 (6 bases). Germline V gene sequence: CDR1 MNHNS, CDR2 SASEGT. V lost 7 bases, J lost 4 bases, and 22 bases lay in between. The CDR3 is made up of 17 amino acids. The CDR3, as DNA: TGTGCCAGCAATTCGGGGCCGGGGGACACTGGTAATGAAAAACTGTTTTTT. This sequence encodes CASNSGPGDTGNEKLFF.

V is TRBV12-3 or TRBV12-4 and J is TRBJ2-3; 12 positions agree with TRBD2. Trimming took 6 bases from V and 2 from J; bases not matched to a gene: 6. The CDR3 loop spans 16 amino acids. The CDR3 DNA follows: TGTGCCAGCAGAAGACTAGCGGGGGACCCCACAGATACGCAGTATTTT. Translating it yields CASRRLAGDPTDTQYF.

This clone was seen repeatedly, ten times or more. This rearrangement joins TRBV3-1 to TRBJ2-2; D could derive from TRBD1 or TRBD2 (6 bases each). This CDR3 contains 16 residues. From germline, CDR1 is LGHDT and CDR2 YNNKEL (reference sequence). Trimming took off 2 bases at V and 5 bases at J, with 15 bases between the two ends. The CDR3 nucleotides are TGTGCCAGCAGCCAATGGCACGGGGGCCTGACCGGGGAGCTGTTTTTT. This translates into CASSQWHGGLTGELFF. Full variable domain (remainder filled in from reference TRBV3-1 and TRBJ2-2): DTAVSQTPKYLVTQMGNDKSIKCEQNLGHDTMYWYKQDSKKFLKIMFSYNNKELIINETVPNRFSPKSPDKAHLNLHINSLELGDSAVYFCASSQWHGGLTGELFFGEGSRLTVL.

At least ten counts were recorded for this clone. V gene TRBV5-1 combines with J gene TRBJ1-2, with D maybe TRBD1 (6 bases). The CDR3 length is 14 residues. Looked up from germline, CDR1 is SGHRS and CDR2 is YFSETQ. Trimming removed 4 bases at V and 4 bases at J, with 14 bases between. The CDR3 coding sequence is TGCGCCAGCAGCGCCCCGGGGGCGGTCTATGGCTACACCTTC. Its protein product is CASSAPGAVYGYTF.

Points on this clone: This may be a read error, as it is one base from a much larger clone. The chain recombines TRBV5-6 with TRBJ2-5; maybe TRBD2 (6 bases). CDR3 length: 16 amino acids. V lost 0 bases and J 4 bases, leaving 16 bases between the germline ends. Germline values: CDR1 SGHDT, CDR2 YYEEEE. The CDR3 is CASSLGRGRGRETQYF. CDR3 DNA sequence: TGTGCCAGCAGCTTGGGGAGGGGCCGAGGGAGAGAGACCCAGTACTTC.

This clone was seen a single time. The chain recombines TRBV4-3 with TRBJ2-2; D is undetermined. Germline loops: CDR1 LGHNA, CDR2 YSLEER. Between the trimmed V and J ends, which lost 4 bases and 5 bases, there was a span of 14 bases. This CDR3 comprises 15 residues. In nucleotides, the CDR3 is TGCGCCAGCAGCCCACGGATCGGCGAGACCGGGGAGCTGTTTTTT. Amino acid sequence: CASSPRIGETGELFF.

This clone was recorded many times. The J gene is TRBJ1-2, the V gene TRBV5-6; 12 bases fit TRBD1. Trimming at V came to 4 bases and at J to 6 bases, leaving 7 bases not matched to a gene. CDR3 size: 15 residues. Germline V gene lookup returns CDR1 SGHDT and CDR2 YYEEEE. As DNA, the CDR3 is TGTGCCAGCAGCGGGGGGACAGGGGGCTTTCATGGCTACACCTTC. Amino acids: CASSGGTGGFHGYTF.

The table lists this clone with a few counts. A junction boundary mismatches the germline segment, possibly from a read error. The rearrangement uses TRBV6-5 and TRBJ2-2; tentative D call: TRBD2 (5 bases). Germline values: CDR1 MNHEY, CDR2 SVGAGI. The CDR3 is made up of 16 amino acids. The DNA for the CDR3 is TGTGCCAGCAGTTACTCAGGCTCACTGCCCACCGGGGAGCCGTTTTTT. This codes for CASSYSGSLPTGEPFF.

The chain is built from TRBV6-1 and TRBJ1-2; D call uncertain. V lost 1 base and J lost 8, with 11 bases in between. The germline V gene encodes CDR1 MNHNS and CDR2 SASEGT. The CDR3 sequence is 13 residues long. The CDR3 nucleotides are TGTGCCAGCAGTGAAGATAGGACGCGAGGCTACACCTTC. It specifies CASSEDRTRGYTF.

V is TRBV18 and J is TRBJ1-5; tentative D call: TRBD1 (6 bases). Between the trimmed V and J ends, which lost 4 bases and 3 bases, there was a span of 13 bases. The CDR3 is 15 residues long. The germline V gene has CDR1 KGHSH and CDR2 LQKENI. The CDR3 region is CASSQGQPNNQPQHF. The CDR3 DNA is TGTGCCAGCTCACAAGGACAGCCGAACAATCAGCCCCAGCATTTT.

This clone was counted at least ten times. V gene TRBV28 combines with J gene TRBJ1-4, with D unresolved. CDR1 and CDR2 from the germline V gene are MDHEN and SYDVKM. Trimming pared 8 bases from V and 0 bases from J, leaving 13 bases between. CDR3 length equals 15 residues. Written as DNA, the CDR3 is TGTGCCAGCGGTCAACTCGGTGCAACTAATGAAAAACTGTTTTTT. Protein: CASGQLGATNEKLFF.

CDR3 bases: TGTGCCAGCATCCAGTCCCCCATTTGGGGTAGCTACACCTTC. It translates to CASIQSPIWGSYTF. The chain links TRBV27 to TRBJ1-2; the D is unclear. The V and J ends lost 7 bases and 9 bases respectively, with 21 bases between them. CDR3 size: 14 residues. Germline V gives CDR1 MNHEY, CDR2 SMNVEV (reference sequence).

This clone was counted ten times or more. The chain has TRBV19 and TRBJ1-4; D not certain. The V and J ends lost 9 bases and 8 bases respectively, with 22 bases between them. The germline V gene has CDR1 LNHDA and CDR2 SQIVND (reference sequence). The CDR3 covers 15 residues. CDR3 sequence (DNA): TGTGCCAGCCGCTGGGTGGACGCTCGGAGCGAAAAACTGTTTTTT. This codes for CASRWVDARSEKLFF.

This clone was counted a single time. This chain connects TRBV20-1 to TRBJ2-2; D is uncertain. CDR1 is DFQATT, CDR2 SNEGSKA, per germline (reference sequence). Trimming stripped 0 bases from V and 4 bases from J, with 12 bases between. There are 15 residues in the CDR3. CDR3 sequence (DNA): TGCAGTGCTAGAGATCCCACTCTCGGCACCGGGGAGCTGTTTTTT. This translates into CSARDPTLGTGELFF.

The chain joins TRBV9 to TRBJ1-2, with 9 bases matching TRBD1. The CDR3 length is 15 residues. Germline V CDR1 and CDR2: SGDLS, YYNGEE. Trimming removed 4 bases from V and 9 bases from J; junction bases left unmatched: 13. CDR3 sequence (DNA): TGTGCCAGCAGCTCAGGGACAGGGAACCTTTGTTGCTACACCTTC. Amino acid sequence: CASSSGTGNLCCYTF. The whole variable domain, remainder taken from reference TRBV9 and TRBJ1-2, is DSGVTQTPKHLITATGQRVTLRCSPRSGDLSVYWYQQSLDQGLQFLIQYYNGEERAKGNILERFSAQQFPDLHSELNLSSLELGDSALYFCASSSGTGNLCCYTFGSGTRLTVV.

The sample holds many counts of this clone. This chain connects TRBV20-1 to TRBJ2-1; tentatively, D is TRBD2 (6 bases). The CDR3 runs 13 residues. Germline V gene data show CDR1 as DFQATT and CDR2 as SNEGSKA (reference sequence). V was cut by 3 bases and J by 8 bases, with 14 bases left in between. The chain's CDR3 is CSASLGAGDEQFF. CDR3 in DNA: TGCAGTGCTAGCTTGGGAGCGGGCGATGAGCAGTTCTTC.

This sequence joins TRBV28 and TRBJ1-5, with no clear D. The CDR3 runs to 13 residues. Trimming stripped 3 bases from V and 7 bases from J, with 10 bases between. CDR1 and CDR2 from the germline V gene are MDHEN and SYDVKM. The CDR3 reads CASSLALGQPQHF. The DNA of the CDR3 is TGTGCCAGCAGTTTGGCGTTGGGACAGCCCCAGCATTTT. Based on the CDR3 plus reference TRBV28 and TRBJ1-5, the full variable domain is DVKVTQSSRYLVKRTGEKVFLECVQDMDHENMFWYRQDPGLGLRLIYFSYDVKMKEKGDIPEGYSVSREKKERFSLILESASTNQTSMYLCASSLALGQPQHFGDGTRLSIL.

Ten or more counts support this clone. This may come from a read error, since a much larger clone is one base off. Other DNA sequences within the sample encode an identical CDR3. The genes are TRBV12-5 and TRBJ2-7, with D uncertain. The V and J ends lost 4 bases and 10 bases respectively, with 8 bases between them. Per germline, CDR1 LGHNT and CDR2 FRNRAP. This CDR3 is built from 10 residues. CDR3 DNA sequence: TGTGCTAGTGGTTCCGGTACACAGTACTTC. Protein product: CASGSGTQYF.

There are many counts of this clone. Other DNA variants within this sample encode the same CDR3. The chain is built from TRBV7-7 and TRBJ1-1; D unclear. CDR1 is SSHAT, CDR2 FNYEAQ, per germline (reference sequence). The CDR3 length is 13 residues. The CDR3 spells CATDQFKDTEAFF. CDR3 sequence (DNA): TGTGCTACGGACCAATTTAAGGACACTGAAGCTTTCTTT.

This clone has a count of ten or more. The J gene is TRBJ2-1, the V gene TRBV10-3, with D perhaps matching TRBD1 (5 bases). Germline V lookup: CDR1 ENHRY, CDR2 SYGVKD. The V gene lost 9 bases and the J gene lost 0 bases, with 9 bases spanning the gap. The CDR3 contains 13 residues. In DNA form, the CDR3 reads TGTGCCATACAGGTGAGCTCCTACAATGAGCAGTTCTTC. Translating gives CAIQVSSYNEQFF.